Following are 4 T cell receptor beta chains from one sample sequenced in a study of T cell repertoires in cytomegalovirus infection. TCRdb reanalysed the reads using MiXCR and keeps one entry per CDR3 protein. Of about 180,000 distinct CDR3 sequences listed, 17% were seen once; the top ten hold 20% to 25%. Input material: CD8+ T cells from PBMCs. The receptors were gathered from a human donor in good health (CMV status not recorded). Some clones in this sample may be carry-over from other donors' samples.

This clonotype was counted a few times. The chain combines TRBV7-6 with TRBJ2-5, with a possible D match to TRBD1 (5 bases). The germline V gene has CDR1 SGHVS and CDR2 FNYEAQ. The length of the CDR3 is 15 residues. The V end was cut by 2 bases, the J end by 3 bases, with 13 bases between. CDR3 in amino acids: CASSLIRDRKETQYF. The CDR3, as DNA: TGTGCCAGCAGCTTAATTCGCGACAGAAAAGAGACCCAGTACTTC.

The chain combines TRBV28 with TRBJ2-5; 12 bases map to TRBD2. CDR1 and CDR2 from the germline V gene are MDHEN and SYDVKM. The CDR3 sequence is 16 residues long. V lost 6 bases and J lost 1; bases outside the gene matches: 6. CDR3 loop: CASSRTSGGTQETQYF. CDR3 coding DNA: TGTGCCAGCAGCCGCACTAGCGGGGGGACCCAAGAGACCCAGTACTTC.

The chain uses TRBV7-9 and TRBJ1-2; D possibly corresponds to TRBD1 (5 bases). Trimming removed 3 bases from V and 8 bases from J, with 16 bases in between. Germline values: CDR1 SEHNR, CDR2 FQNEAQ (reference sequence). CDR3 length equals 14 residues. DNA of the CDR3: TGTGCCAGCAGCTTGGTTCAGGGTTTGATCGGCTACACCTTC. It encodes CASSLVQGLIGYTF.

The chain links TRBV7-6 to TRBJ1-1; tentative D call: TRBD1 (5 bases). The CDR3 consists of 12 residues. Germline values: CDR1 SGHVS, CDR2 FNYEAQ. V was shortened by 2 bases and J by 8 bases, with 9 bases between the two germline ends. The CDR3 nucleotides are TGTGCCAGCAGCTTACGGGGCGGAGAAGCTTTCTTT. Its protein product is CASSLRGGEAFF.